This is a list of T cell receptor beta chains from one sample in a study of blood T cells in healthy people across ages. TCRdb ran MiXCR on the 5' RACE reads and lists one entry per CDR3 protein. Of some 1,000,000 distinct CDR3 sequences listed, roughly 24% are singletons. These data were likewise used in another study, on T cells of mothers and their children.

Sequenced input: blood. These receptors were collected from a girl aged 2 to 10 in good health. CDR3s include the opening cysteine and the closing phenylalanine or tryptophan. The D gene is left open where the match is weak. Not all rows give a size; the values are once, few, many and, for expanded clones, a class.

.	few	TRBJ2-5	TRBV7-2	CASSPSAIQETQYF	TGTGCCAGCAGCCCCAGCGCGATCCAAGAGACCCAGTACTTC
TRBD2	.	TRBJ2-1	TRBV5-1	CASSLGLENNEQFF	TGCGCCAGCAGCTTAGGACTAGAAAACAATGAGCAGTTCTTC
TRBD1	few	TRBJ1-4	TRBV25-1	CASSDALGQLNEKLFF	TGTGCCAGCAGTGACGCCCTGGGACAGCTCAATGAAAAACTGTTTTTT
.	.	TRBJ2-5	TRBV10-3	CAISESKYRLGETQYF	TGTGCCATCAGTGAGTCGAAGTATAGACTCGGAGAGACCCAGTACTTC
.	many	TRBJ2-7	TRBV29-1	CSVESQGPYEQYF	TGCAGCGTTGAAAGTCAGGGTCCCTACGAGCAGTACTTC
.	.	TRBJ2-2	TRBV5-1	CASSPPSQGENTGELFF	TGCGCCAGCAGCCCACCCTCACAGGGAGAGAACACCGGGGAGCTGTTTTTT
.	.	TRBJ1-4	TRBV20-1	CSAERLANEELFF	TGCAGTGCCGAACGTCTCGCTAATGAAGAACTGTTTTTT
.	few	TRBJ1-5	TRBV4-1	CASSQDGYQPRHF	TGCGCCAGCAGCCAGGACGGTTATCAGCCCCGGCATTTT
TRBD1	.	TRBJ1-2	TRBV6-6	CASSDRETAF	TGTGCCAGCAGCGACAGGGAAACGGCCTTC
.	.	TRBJ1-1	TRBV12-3/TRBV12-4	CASSFKPTNTEAFF	TGTGCCAGCAGTTTTAAACCGACGAACACTGAAGCTTTCTTT
TRBD2	.	TRBJ2-5	TRBV3-1	CASSHLAGEETQYF	TGTGCCAGCAGCCATTTAGCGGGGGAAGAGACCCAGTACTTC
TRBD2	few	TRBJ2-2	TRBV4-3	CASSQLVEVRGGAATGELFF	TGCGCCAGCAGCCAACTGGTCGAGGTCCGCGGGGGGGCTGCGACCGGGGAGCTGTTTTTT
TRBD2	few	TRBJ2-7	TRBV20-1	CSAIRTSGSYEQYF	TGCAGTGCTATCAGGACTAGCGGCTCCTACGAGCAGTACTTC
TRBD1	few	TRBJ2-5	TRBV6-6	CASSNRQGIGETQYF	TGTGCCAGCAGTAACCGACAGGGAATAGGAGAGACCCAGTACTTC
TRBD1	few	TRBJ1-1	TRBV4-1	CASSRRQGLNTEAFF	TGCGCCAGCAGCCGACGACAGGGCTTAAACACTGAAGCTTTCTTT
.	few	TRBJ2-1	TRBV12-3/TRBV12-4	CASRGSEQFF	TGTGCCAGCAGGGGATCTGAGCAGTTCTTC
TRBD2	few	TRBJ2-2	TRBV9	CASSPGTSGNGELFF	TGTGCCAGCAGCCCGGGGACTAGCGGGAACGGGGAGCTGTTTTTT
.	.	TRBJ1-2	TRBV7-3	CASSSDGGQSSGYTF	TGTGCCAGCAGTTCTGACGGAGGACAGTCCAGTGGCTACACCTTC
.	few	TRBJ2-1	TRBV4-2	CASSQEWRGAYNEQFF	TGTGCCAGCAGCCAAGAGTGGCGGGGAGCCTACAATGAGCAGTTCTTC
.	once	TRBJ2-3	TRBV12-3/TRBV12-4	CASKVGADVQYF	TGTGCCAGCAAAGTGGGAGCAGATGTGCAATATTTT
TRBD1	.	TRBJ2-5	TRBV12-5	CASGLGQGAIQETQYF	TGTGCTAGTGGTTTGGGACAGGGGGCCATCCAAGAGACCCAGTACTTC
TRBD2	.	TRBJ2-7	TRBV27	CASSFRAPASGSDTSYEQYF	TGTGCCAGCAGCTTCAGAGCCCCGGCTAGCGGGAGTGATACGTCCTACGAGCAGTACTTC
TRBD2	few	TRBJ2-2	TRBV11-2	CASSLRTSRNTGELFF	TGTGCCAGCAGCTTAAGGACTAGCAGAAACACCGGGGAGCTGTTTTTT
.	.	TRBJ1-5	TRBV27	CASSSRTAGGPQRF	TGTGCCAGCAGTTCCCGGACAGCCGGCGGGCCCCAGCGTTTT
TRBD1	.	TRBJ2-5	TRBV28	CASGRDREGETQYF	TGTGCCAGCGGACGGGACAGGGAAGGAGAGACCCAGTACTTC
.	.	TRBJ2-5	TRBV14	CASSQAGRIETQYF	TGTGCCAGCAGCCAAGCGGGCCGAATAGAGACCCAGTACTTC
.	once	TRBJ1-4	TRBV20-1	CSAQGKSQEKLFF	TGCAGTGCTCAGGGGAAATCCCAGGAAAAACTGTTTTTT
TRBD1	.	TRBJ2-7	TRBV18	CASSPPTGADEQYF	TGTGCCAGCTCACCACCGACAGGGGCCGACGAGCAGTACTTC
.	.	TRBJ2-5	TRBV7-2	CASSWVADQETQYF	TGTGCCAGCAGCTGGGTAGCCGACCAAGAGACCCAGTACTTC
.	many	TRBJ1-2	TRBV9	CASSVGSYGYTF	TGTGCCAGCAGCGTAGGATCCTATGGCTACACCTTC
.	.	TRBJ1-6	TRBV6-5	CASSYQGLNSPLHF	TGTGCCAGCAGTTACCAGGGATTAAATTCGCCCCTCCACTTT
TRBD1	once	TRBJ2-7	TRBV20-1	CSATGTETYEQYF	TGCAGTGCCACCGGGACAGAAACCTACGAGCAGTACTTC
TRBD1	few	TRBJ2-5	TRBV11-2	CASSSGLRGSETQYF	TGTGCCAGCAGCTCGGGCCTCAGGGGGTCGGAGACCCAGTACTTC
TRBD2	.	TRBJ2-1	TRBV4-2	CASSLSGRSNNEQFF	TGTGCCAGCAGCCTCAGCGGGAGGTCAAACAATGAGCAGTTCTTC
TRBD1	few	TRBJ1-3	TRBV9	CASSVGGGTTGNTIYF	TGTGCCAGCAGCGTGGGAGGGGGCACAACTGGAAACACCATATATTTT
TRBD1	.	TRBJ1-6	TRBV6-1	CASKYVSRDPRQGVDSPLHF	TGTGCCAGCAAGTACGTTAGTAGGGACCCAAGACAGGGGGTCGATTCACCCCTCCACTTT
.	.	TRBJ1-1	TRBV7-9	CASSSYGTEAFF	TGTGCCAGCAGCTCCTATGGCACTGAAGCTTTCTTT
.	.	TRBJ2-3	TRBV4-1	CASSPYQDSSTDTQYF	TGCGCCAGCAGCCCGTATCAGGATTCTAGCACAGATACGCAGTATTTT
.	.	TRBJ1-4	TRBV29-1	CSASETGEEKLFF	TGCAGCGCGTCCGAGACCGGAGAGGAAAAACTGTTTTTT
.	.	TRBJ2-7	TRBV27	CASSLLGQAPYEQHF	TGTGCCAGCAGTTTATTAGGGCAGGCCCCCTACGAGCAGCACTTC
TRBD2	many	TRBJ2-7	TRBV29-1	CSALVAGASYEQYF	TGCAGCGCCCTCGTGGCGGGAGCATCCTACGAGCAGTACTTC